Below are 4 T cell receptor beta chains sequenced from a single sample in a study of blood T cell repertoires in COVID-19. Repertoires were generated with immunoSEQ multiplex PCR, while TCRdb's copy carries only in-frame clones and drops some. The sample holds 200,000 to 250,000 clones, about 90% seen once. The specimen was peripheral blood. The receptors here all came from a man under 40 with COVID-19, enrolled during active disease.

The chain combines TRBV18 with TRBJ2-1; tentatively, D is TRBD2 (5 bases). There are 16 residues in the CDR3. The ends were cut back, 1 base at V and 1 base at J, with 11 bases in the middle. Germline V gives CDR1 KGHSH, CDR2 LQKENI. CDR3 sequence: CASSPLLAGSYNEQFF. In DNA form, the CDR3 reads TGTGCCAGCTCACCACTCCTAGCTGGGTCCTACAATGAGCAGTTCTTC.

V usage is TRBV2 and J usage is TRBJ2-7, with 9 bases that match TRBD1. The trim removed 3 bases at V and 3 bases at J, leaving 6 bases unmatched. Germline V gives CDR1 SNHLY, CDR2 FYNNEI. The CDR3 is 15 residues long. CDR3 sequence reads: CASSESLTGGYEQYF. The CDR3 nucleotides read TGTGCCAGCAGTGAGTCGCTGACAGGGGGCTACGAGCAGTACTTC.

This chain uses TRBV25-1 with TRBJ1-1; 7 bases agree with TRBD1. The germline gives CDR1 MGHDK, CDR2 SYGVNS. The CDR3 is 13 amino acids. V gave up 3 bases and J gave up 4 bases; unmatched junction bases: 2. The CDR3 nucleotides are TGTGCCAGCAGTGAGACAGGGTTCACTGAAGCTTTCTTT. It specifies CASSETGFTEAFF.

V usage is TRBV3-1 (or the pseudogene TRBV3-2) and J usage is TRBJ2-7, with D possibly matching TRBD1 (6 bases). The CDR3 contains 16 residues. The germline V and J ends were trimmed by 4 bases and 0 bases, with 16 bases remaining between them. Germline CDR1 reads LGHDT; CDR2 reads YNNKEL (reference sequence). The CDR3 region is CASSRMIRDNSYEQYF. The CDR3 DNA is TGTGCCAGCAGCCGAATGATAAGGGACAACTCCTACGAGCAGTACTTC.